The clone carrying this TCR beta chain was seen a handful of times. CDR3 length: 12 residues. The germline CDR1 and CDR2 sequences are ENHRY and SYGVKD. The ends lost 6 bases at V and 5 bases at J; junction bases unmatched: 3. Time point noted: persistent/refractory GD, antithyroid drugs over 5 years with positive TRAb. The TCR library was prepared using RNA isolated from PBMCs. The data were obtained in a study of regulatory T cells in long-lasting Graves disease. iRepertoire HTBI primers and Arm-PCR of CDR3 regions built TCR beta libraries. Each CDR3 protein is one row after TCRdb ran MiXCR on the multiplex PCR reads. The sample consists of 500,000 to 800,000 distinct CDR3 sequences, approximately 31% of them appearing once.

The V call is TRBV10-3, the J call TRBJ2-7; 8 bases fit TRBD1. Sequenced here: peripheral blood mononuclear cells (PBMCs), sampled when the disease was refractory, from a patient treated with antithyroid drugs. The clonotype comes from a female donor with Graves disease. CDR3 bases: TGTGCCATCAGCCCAGGGGGCGACGAGCAGTACTTC. Amino acids: CAISPGGDEQYF.